This T cell receptor beta chain comes out of a study of blood T cell repertoires in COVID-19. Study at large: The origin of the acute and convalescent COVID-19 samples was the United States, Italy and Spain.

Trimming removed 5 bases from V and 4 bases from J; junction bases left unmatched: 11. There are 16 residues in the CDR3. In germline, CDR1 is SEHNR, CDR2 FQNEAQ (reference sequence). This clone was seen only once. Clones were sequenced by immunoSEQ multiplex PCR, and TCRdb holds only the in-frame ones, with some missing. The sample includes about 210,000 clones, around 84% of them seen just once. What was sequenced was peripheral blood. The source of this sequence is a man aged 45 to 65 with active or convalescent COVID-19. The chain links TRBV7-9 to TRBJ2-3; the match to TRBD2 covers 8 bases. The CDR3 DNA reads as TGTGCCAGCAGCCACCGACTAGCGCGAGCTTCAGATACGCAGTATTTT. This translates into CASSHRLARASDTQYF. Using reference TRBV7-9 and TRBJ2-3 for the parts outside the CDR3, the full variable domain is DTGVSQNPRHKITKRGQNVTFRCDPISEHNRLYWYRQTLGQGPEFLTYFQNEAQLEKSRLLSDRFSAERPKGSFSTLEIQRTEQGDSAMYLCASSHRLARASDTQYFGPGTRLTVL.